The 7 T cell receptor beta chains below were found in one sample sequenced in a study of siplizumab effects on memory and regulatory T cells. Method: immunoSEQ multiplex PCR; TCRdb's copy keeps in-frame clones and lacks some. The sample lists 100,000 or so clones, about 93% occurring once. The sample taken for sequencing was non-Treg CD4+ T cells sorted from blood. Receptors originate from a human donor in good health.

This rearrangement joins TRBV5-1 to TRBJ1-3; 7 nucleotides agree with TRBD1. Germline trimming cut 1 base from V and 2 bases from J; bases unmatched to any gene: 3. The CDR3 totals 15 residues. Germline CDR1 and CDR2: SGHRS and YFSETQ. The CDR3 spells CASSLYTGAGNTIYF. CDR3 sequence (DNA): TGCGCCAGCAGCTTGTATACAGGGGCTGGAAACACCATATATTTT.

V usage is TRBV28 and J usage is TRBJ2-5; D gene unclear. Germline-derived CDR1 and CDR2 are MDHEN and SYDVKM. This CDR3 has 15 residues. V was clipped by 4 bases and J by 2 bases, with 14 bases between them. CDR3 DNA sequence: TGTGCCAGCAGTTCCCTACAAGGGCTTCAAGAGACCCAGTACTTC. Residues: CASSSLQGLQETQYF.

Comment on this clone: Other DNA sequences in this sample translate to the same CDR3. The rearrangement uses TRBV2 and TRBJ1-2; the D is unclear. Germline CDR1 is SNHLY and CDR2 is FYNNEI. V lost 7 bases, J lost 0 bases, and 6 bases lay in between. The CDR3 length is 12 residues. CDR3 in DNA: TGTGCCAGCAAACAAGCTAACTATGGCTACACCTTC. Its translation is CASKQANYGYTF.

The V gene is TRBV7-7, the J gene TRBJ2-7, with TRBD2 matching 9 bases. Germline CDR1 and CDR2: SSHAT and FNYEAQ (reference sequence). The length of the CDR3 is 16 residues. V trimming: 1 base; J trimming: 2 bases; junction bases outside the gene matches: 6. The CDR3: CASSLGGSGGTYEQYF. The CDR3 DNA sequence: TGTGCCAGCAGCTTAGGAGGTAGCGGGGGCACCTACGAGCAGTACTTC.

The chain employs TRBV28 and TRBJ1-4; no clear D gene. Germline CDR1 and CDR2: MDHEN and SYDVKM. CDR3 size: 16 residues. V shed 3 bases and J shed 7 bases, with 18 bases lying between them. The CDR3: CASSFRYSGEFEKLFF. In nucleotides, the CDR3 is TGTGCCAGCAGTTTCCGCTACAGTGGAGAATTTGAAAAACTGTTTTTT.

In its sample, this clone was seen once. The chain has TRBV5-8 and TRBJ2-7; D not resolved. Germline V gene sequence: CDR1 SGHTS, CDR2 YDEGEE. The CDR3 is 12 residues long. V gave up 0 bases and J gave up 9 bases, with 10 bases separating them. CDR3 DNA: TGTGCCAGCAGCTTGGCTCCGGGCAGGCAGTACTTC. Its translation is CASSLAPGRQYF.

The J gene is TRBJ2-3, the V gene TRBV7-9; D gene uncertain. V gave up 1 base and J gave up 1 base, with 9 bases separating them. This CDR3 is 15 amino acids long. Germline lookup yields CDR1 SEHNR and CDR2 FQNEAQ (reference sequence). The CDR3 protein is CASSLGWAGTDTQYF. The CDR3 DNA is TGTGCCAGCAGCTTAGGGTGGGCTGGCACAGATACGCAGTATTTT.